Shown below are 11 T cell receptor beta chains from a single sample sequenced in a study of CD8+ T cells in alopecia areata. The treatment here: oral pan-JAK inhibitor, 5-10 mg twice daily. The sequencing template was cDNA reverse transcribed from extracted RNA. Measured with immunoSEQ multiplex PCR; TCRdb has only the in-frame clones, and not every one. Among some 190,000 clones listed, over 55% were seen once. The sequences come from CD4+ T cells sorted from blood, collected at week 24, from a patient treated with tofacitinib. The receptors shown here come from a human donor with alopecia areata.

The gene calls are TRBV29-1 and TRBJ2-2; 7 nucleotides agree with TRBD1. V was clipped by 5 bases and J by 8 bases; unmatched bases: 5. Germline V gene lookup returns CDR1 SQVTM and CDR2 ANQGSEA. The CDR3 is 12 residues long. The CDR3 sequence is CSVTTGAGELFF. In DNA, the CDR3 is TGCAGCGTTACCACAGGGGCGGGGGAGCTGTTTTTT.

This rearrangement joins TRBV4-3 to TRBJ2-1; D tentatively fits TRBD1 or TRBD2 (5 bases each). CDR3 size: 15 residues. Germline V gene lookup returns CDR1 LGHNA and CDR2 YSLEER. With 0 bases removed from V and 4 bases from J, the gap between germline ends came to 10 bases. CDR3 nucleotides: TGCGCCAGCAGCCAAGAGGGGGTTGATTACAATGAGCAGTTCTTC. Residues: CASSQEGVDYNEQFF.

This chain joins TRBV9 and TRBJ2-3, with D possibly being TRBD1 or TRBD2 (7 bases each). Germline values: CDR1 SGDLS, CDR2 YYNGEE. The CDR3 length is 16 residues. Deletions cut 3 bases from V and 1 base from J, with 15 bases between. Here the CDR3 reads CASSGDRAGGTDTQYF. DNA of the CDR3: TGTGCCAGCAGCGGCGACAGGGCGGGGGGCACAGATACGCAGTATTTT.

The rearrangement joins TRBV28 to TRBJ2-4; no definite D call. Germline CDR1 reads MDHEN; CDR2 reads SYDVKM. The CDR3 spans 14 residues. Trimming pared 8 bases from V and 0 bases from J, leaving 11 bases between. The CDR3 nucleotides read TGTGCCAGCCGACCAGACCTAGCCAAAAACATTCAGTACTTC. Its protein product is CASRPDLAKNIQYF. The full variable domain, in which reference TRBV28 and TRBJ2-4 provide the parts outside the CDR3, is DVKVTQSSRYLVKRTGEKVFLECVQDMDHENMFWYRQDPGLGLRLIYFSYDVKMKEKGDIPEGYSVSREKKERFSLILESASTNQTSMYLCASRPDLAKNIQYFGAGTRLSVL.

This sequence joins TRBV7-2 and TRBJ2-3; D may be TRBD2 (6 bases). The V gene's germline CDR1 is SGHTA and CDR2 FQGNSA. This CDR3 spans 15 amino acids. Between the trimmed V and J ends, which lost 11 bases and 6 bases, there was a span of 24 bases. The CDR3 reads CAGARDHFNPDTQYF. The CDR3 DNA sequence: TGTGCCGGAGCGCGGGACCATTTCAATCCCGATACGCAGTATTTT. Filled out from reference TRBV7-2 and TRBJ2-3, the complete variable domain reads GAGVSQSPSNKVTEKGKDVELRCDPISGHTALYWYRQSLGQGLEFLIYFQGNSAPDKSGLPSDRFSAERTGGSVSTLTIQRTQQEDSAVYLCAGARDHFNPDTQYFGPGTRLTVL.

The CDR3 spells CASSQGSGMDTQYF. CDR3 nucleotide sequence: TGCGCCAGCAGCCAAGGTTCGGGGATGGATACGCAGTATTTT. The gene calls are TRBV4-3 and TRBJ2-3; perhaps TRBD2 as D (5 bases). The V end was cut by 1 base, the J end by 6 bases, with 11 bases between. The CDR3 sequence is 14 residues long. CDR1 is LGHNA and CDR2 is YSLEER in the germline V gene.

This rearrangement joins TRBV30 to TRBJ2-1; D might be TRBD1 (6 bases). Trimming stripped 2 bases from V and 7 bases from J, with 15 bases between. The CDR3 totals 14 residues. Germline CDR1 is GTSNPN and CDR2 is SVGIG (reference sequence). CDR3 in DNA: TGTGCCTGGAGTCAACAGGGTTTCAGGAATGAGCAGTTCTTC. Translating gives CAWSQQGFRNEQFF.

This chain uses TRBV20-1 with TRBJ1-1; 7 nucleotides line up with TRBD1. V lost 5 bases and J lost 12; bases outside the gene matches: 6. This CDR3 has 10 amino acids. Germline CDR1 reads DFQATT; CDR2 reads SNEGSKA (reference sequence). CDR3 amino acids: CSAVRGTPFF. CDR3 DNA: TGCAGTGCTGTCAGGGGGACGCCTTTCTTT.

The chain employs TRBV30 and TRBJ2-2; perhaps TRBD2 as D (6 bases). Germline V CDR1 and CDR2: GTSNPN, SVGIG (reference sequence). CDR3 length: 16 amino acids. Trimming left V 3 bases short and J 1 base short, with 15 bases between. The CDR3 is CAWSTVMGGNTGELFF. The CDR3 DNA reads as TGTGCCTGGAGCACCGTTATGGGGGGGAACACCGGGGAGCTGTTTTTT.

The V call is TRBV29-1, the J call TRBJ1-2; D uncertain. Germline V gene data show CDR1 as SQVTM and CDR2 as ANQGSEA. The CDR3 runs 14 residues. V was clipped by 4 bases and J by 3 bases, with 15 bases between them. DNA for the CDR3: TGCAGCGTTGGGCCTCGGGCCGCCGACTATGGCTACACCTTC. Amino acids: CSVGPRAADYGYTF.

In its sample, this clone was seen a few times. The CDR3 DNA reads TGTGCCAGCAGTTACTCGTACAGTTACGAGCAGTACTTC. Its protein is CASSYSYSYEQYF. The V call is TRBV6-5, the J call TRBJ2-7, with D uncertain. The germline CDR1 and CDR2 sequences are MNHEY and SVGAGI. V was clipped by 0 bases and J by 4 bases, with 7 bases between them. This CDR3 spans 13 amino acids.